These T cell receptor beta chains were read from a single sample in a study of a mutant IDH1 vaccine in newly diagnosed glioma. Which antigens these TCRs recognize remains unknown. The data were produced by immunoSEQ multiplex PCR, yet TCRdb's version contains in-frame clones alone and is incomplete. The table records around 31,000 clones, roughly 89% of them present only once. The sample consisted of PBMCs, taken from a glioma patient whose treatment included an IDH1 peptide vaccine. Receptors originate from a man aged 18 to 29 with glioma. Each CDR3 is given with its conserved first and last residue. D genes are given only for firm matches.

d_call: NA
v_call: TRBV4-1
j_call: TRBJ2-3
cdr3_aa: CASSQGQGLLRADTQYF

d_call: TRBD1
v_call: TRBV6-6
j_call: TRBJ2-2
cdr3_aa: CASSDRAGELFF

d_call: TRBD1
v_call: TRBV5-8
j_call: TRBJ2-7
cdr3_aa: CASSLGQGVYEQYF

d_call: NA
v_call: TRBV27
j_call: TRBJ2-2
cdr3_aa: CASSLEGNTGELFF

d_call: NA
v_call: TRBV10-3
j_call: TRBJ1-3
cdr3_aa: CAISDRFGNTIYF

d_call: TRBD2
v_call: TRBV4-3
j_call: TRBJ2-5
cdr3_aa: CASGRTSGSGETQYF

d_call: NA
v_call: TRBV27
j_call: TRBJ1-5
cdr3_aa: CASSSSRASNQPQHF

d_call: TRBD1
v_call: TRBV6-1
j_call: TRBJ1-5
cdr3_aa: CATLRTGSNQPQHF

d_call: NA
v_call: TRBV2
j_call: TRBJ2-1
cdr3_aa: CASSQQGYNEQFF

d_call: NA
v_call: TRBV30
j_call: TRBJ2-1
cdr3_aa: CAWGWGRGNEQFF

d_call: NA
v_call: TRBV7-2
j_call: TRBJ2-2
cdr3_aa: CASSLWGTGELFF

d_call: TRBD1
v_call: TRBV4-1
j_call: TRBJ2-2
cdr3_aa: CATKDRADTGELFF

d_call: NA
v_call: TRBV7-8
j_call: TRBJ2-1
cdr3_aa: CASSLYGTGNEQFF

d_call: NA
v_call: TRBV6-5
j_call: TRBJ2-6
cdr3_aa: CASSYSGEGGANVLTF

d_call: TRBD2
v_call: TRBV5-6
j_call: TRBJ2-1
cdr3_aa: CASSTGGYNEQFF

d_call: NA
v_call: TRBV5-1
j_call: TRBJ2-3
cdr3_aa: CASSRSALSTDTQYF

d_call: NA
v_call: TRBV29-1
j_call: TRBJ1-2
cdr3_aa: CSAHTGARVDGYTF

d_call: NA
v_call: TRBV19
j_call: TRBJ1-5
cdr3_aa: CASSILLHTYQPQHF

d_call: NA
v_call: TRBV6-5
j_call: TRBJ1-1
cdr3_aa: CASSPGVGSLRAFF

d_call: TRBD1
v_call: TRBV5-1
j_call: TRBJ1-1
cdr3_aa: CASSSRTGVRDTEAFF